The sequence of this T cell receptor beta chain was determined in a study of cytomegalovirus exposure and HLA in healthy donors. General study points: It was assumed in the presence/absence analyses that sequencing depth was roughly uniform across donors. Several top significant clusters appeared, in a later analysis, to be linked to common viral pathogens. The authors later found most CMV-associated TCR beta chains appeared HLA-restricted.

The V gene's germline CDR1 is SGHVS and CDR2 FNYEAQ. The CDR3 contains 15 residues. V trimming: 6 bases; J trimming: 5 bases; junction bases outside the gene matches: 8. As regards this clone: Antigen unknown.

PCR employed 60 Vbeta and 13 Jbeta primers. Using immunoSEQ multiplex PCR, the repertoire was profiled, and TCRdb retains in-frame clones only, with some absent. The sample includes about 120,000 clones, roughly 80% of them seen just once. The source of this sequence is a man between 25 and 39 years old in good health and CMV-seronegative. J is TRBJ1-4 and V is TRBV7-6, with 8 bases matching TRBD1. The sequenced sample was PBMCs. The CDR3 DNA reads TGTGCCAGCAGTCCAGCACGGACAGGGAATGAAAAACTGTTTTTT. Protein sequence: CASSPARTGNEKLFF.